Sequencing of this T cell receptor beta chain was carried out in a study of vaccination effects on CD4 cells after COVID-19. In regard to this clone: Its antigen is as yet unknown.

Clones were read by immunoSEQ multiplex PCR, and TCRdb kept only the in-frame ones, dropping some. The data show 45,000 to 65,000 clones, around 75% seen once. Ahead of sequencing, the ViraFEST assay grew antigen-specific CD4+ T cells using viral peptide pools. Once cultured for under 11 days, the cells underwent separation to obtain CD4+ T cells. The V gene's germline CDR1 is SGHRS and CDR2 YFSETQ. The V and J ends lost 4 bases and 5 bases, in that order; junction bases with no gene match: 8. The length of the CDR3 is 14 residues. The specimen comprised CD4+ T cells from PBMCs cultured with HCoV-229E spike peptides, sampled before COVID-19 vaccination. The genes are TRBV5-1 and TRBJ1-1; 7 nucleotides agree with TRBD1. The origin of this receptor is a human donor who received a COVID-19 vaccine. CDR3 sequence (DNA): TGCGCCAGCAGCCGGGACAGCTATCAGACTGAAGCTTTCTTT. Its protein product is CASSRDSYQTEAFF.